The rows below give T cell receptor beta chains drawn from one sample of a study of T cell responses to AZD1222 COVID-19 vaccine. The table came from immunoSEQ multiplex PCR; TCRdb's copy has only in-frame clones and leaves some out. The sample lists about 100,000 clones, roughly 83% occurring once. Sample: peripheral blood, taken on day 0 of AZD1222 vaccination. Receptors originate from an adult in good health. CDR3s include the opening cysteine and the closing phenylalanine or tryptophan.

V | CDR3
TRBV29-1 | CSVQTSGVDTDTQYF
TRBV4-2 | CASSQGPVQPQHF
TRBV6-5 | CASSYNPGQGSPLHF
TRBV19 | CASRRESSNQPQHF
TRBV4-2 | CASSQEGAPLNTEAFF
TRBV7-3 | CASSVTPGGTQYF
TRBV5-6 | CASSRRNEKLFF
TRBV30 | CAWTLRGTMGYTF
TRBV28 | CASRAGTGGAGNTIYF
TRBV10-3 | CAISESDGTSGPGTQYF
TRBV7-3 | CASSPFEMTSLISEQFF
TRBV2 | CASVTESSYNEQFF
TRBV19 | CASSMDLYNSPLHF
TRBV10-3 | CAISRTTETNEKLFF
TRBV3-1/TRBV3-2 | CASSQESGGAFLEQFF
TRBV4-3 | CASSQGARGSYNSPLHF
TRBV12-3/TRBV12-4 | CASSRNGLYGYTF
TRBV7-9 | CASSLEAGGYGYTF
TRBV11-3 | CASSPAGGGTGELFF
TRBV20-1 | CSARKGNEQFF
TRBV9 | CASSVSQTGEAFF
TRBV28 | CASTPTGRAEKLFF
TRBV6-2/TRBV6-3 | CASSSDRGLYQETQYF
TRBV6-5 | CASRPTGTLEKLFF
TRBV9 | CASSPLGDQETQYF
TRBV20-1 | CSARDRETQYF
TRBV19 | CASRGEGTDTQYF
TRBV11-3 | CASSLAGTGWTEAFF
TRBV5-1 | CASSLGQGVPTNEKLFF
TRBV6-5 | CASMDPGQGNTEAFF
TRBV12-3/TRBV12-4 | CASSPSGANVLTF
TRBV6-5 | CATIPYNSGDYGYTF
TRBV9 | CASSVGARQGAHEQYF
TRBV7-8 | CASSFEPTEAFF
TRBV12-3/TRBV12-4 | CASRVSDGELFF
TRBV24-1 | CATSVSNEQFF
TRBV24-1 | CATSDPTRPSGTGADTQYF